This T cell receptor beta chain originates from a study of blood T cell repertoires in COVID-19. There are a few counts of this clone. Other DNA sequences in the sample encode the same CDR3. Some clones are missing from TCRdb's copy, which holds only in-frame ones; the method was immunoSEQ multiplex PCR. The table includes 400,000 or so clones, roughly 86% detected once. This clonotype originated in a middle-aged man in a cohort exposed to, infected with or recovered from COVID-19 (not recorded which). Material: PBMCs or T cells enriched from blood (not recorded which).

The CDR3 DNA follows: TGTGCCAGCAGCTTAGAGGCGGCATCCTACAATGAGCAGTTCTTC. This sequence encodes CASSLEAASYNEQFF. This chain joins TRBV11-2 and TRBJ2-1; no clear D. Germline loops: CDR1 SGHAT, CDR2 FQNNGV. With 0 bases removed from V and 1 base from J, the gap between germline ends came to 7 bases. The CDR3 has 15 residues.